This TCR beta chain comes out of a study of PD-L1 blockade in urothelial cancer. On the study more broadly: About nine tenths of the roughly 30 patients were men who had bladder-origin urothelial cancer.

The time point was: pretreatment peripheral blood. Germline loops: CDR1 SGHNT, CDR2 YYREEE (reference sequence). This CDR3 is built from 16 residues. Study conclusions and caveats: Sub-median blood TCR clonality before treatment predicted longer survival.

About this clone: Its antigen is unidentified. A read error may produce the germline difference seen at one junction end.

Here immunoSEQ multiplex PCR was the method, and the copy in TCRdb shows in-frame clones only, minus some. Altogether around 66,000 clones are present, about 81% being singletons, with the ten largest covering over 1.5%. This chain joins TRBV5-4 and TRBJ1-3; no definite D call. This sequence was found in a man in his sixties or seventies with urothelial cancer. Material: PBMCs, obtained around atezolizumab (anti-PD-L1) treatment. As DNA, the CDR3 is TGCGCCAGCAGCCAAGCGGCGGGAGGGCAAGGAAACACCATATATTTT. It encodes CASSQAAGGQGNTIYF. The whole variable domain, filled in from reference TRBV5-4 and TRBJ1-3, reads ETGVTQSPTHLIKTRGQQVTLRCSSQSGHNTVSWYQQALGQGPQFIFQYYREEENGRGNFPPRFSGLQFPNYSSELNVNALELDDSALYLCASSQAAGGQGNTIYFGEGSWLTVV.